Listed below are T cell receptor beta chains from one sample, sequenced in a study of cytomegalovirus exposure and HLA in healthy donors. Profiling relied on immunoSEQ multiplex PCR, and the TCRdb table lists in-frame clones only, not all of them. The table lists approximately 93,000 clones. The sequenced sample was PBMCs. The receptors were gathered from a woman aged 25 to 39 in good health and CMV-seronegative. Each CDR3 is given with its conserved first and last residue. Each record gives: V gene, J gene, clone size, D gene, CDR3 protein, CDR3 DNA. The D gene is left open where the match is weak. Not all rows give a size; the values are once, few, many and, for expanded clones, a class.

V gene: TRBV19; J gene: TRBJ2-5; clone size: -; D gene: TRBD1; CDR3 protein: CASSGTGDLWETQYF; CDR3 DNA: TGTGCCAGTAGTGGGACAGGGGATCTATGGGAGACCCAGTACTTC
V gene: TRBV9; J gene: TRBJ2-3; clone size: -; D gene: -; CDR3 protein: CASSPLGRGGTDTQYF; CDR3 DNA: TGTGCCAGCAGCCCCCTCGGCAGGGGAGGCACAGATACGCAGTATTTT
V gene: TRBV7-9; J gene: TRBJ2-7; clone size: -; D gene: -; CDR3 protein: CASSLGLAGTTYEQYF; CDR3 DNA: TGTGCCAGCAGCTTAGGGCTAGCCGGTACTACCTACGAGCAGTACTTC
V gene: TRBV6-4; J gene: TRBJ2-1; clone size: -; D gene: -; CDR3 protein: CASSVSLTAGTYNEQFF; CDR3 DNA: TGTGCCAGCAGTGTCTCCCTTACAGCGGGTACCTACAATGAGCAGTTCTTC
V gene: TRBV25-1; J gene: TRBJ1-2; clone size: -; D gene: -; CDR3 protein: CASSDMRSGYTF; CDR3 DNA: TGTGCCAGCTCGGACATGAGAAGTGGCTACACCTTC
V gene: TRBV6-1; J gene: TRBJ1-4; clone size: -; D gene: -; CDR3 protein: CASSERRFEKLFF; CDR3 DNA: TGTGCCAGCAGTGAAAGGCGGTTTGAAAAACTGTTTTTT
V gene: TRBV9; J gene: TRBJ2-7; clone size: -; D gene: -; CDR3 protein: CASSRTTRSYEQYF; CDR3 DNA: TGTGCCAGCAGCCGGACGACTAGATCCTACGAGCAGTACTTC
V gene: TRBV5-1; J gene: TRBJ1-3; clone size: -; D gene: TRBD1; CDR3 protein: CASSLLGQPGNTIYF; CDR3 DNA: TGCGCCAGCAGCTTGCTGGGACAGCCTGGAAACACCATATATTTT
V gene: TRBV7-9; J gene: TRBJ2-2; clone size: -; D gene: -; CDR3 protein: CASRRDTNTGELFF; CDR3 DNA: TGTGCCAGCAGGAGGGACACCAACACCGGGGAGCTGTTTTTT
V gene: TRBV27; J gene: TRBJ1-1; clone size: -; D gene: -; CDR3 protein: CASSLSFRGGTEAFF; CDR3 DNA: TGTGCCAGCAGTTTATCTTTTCGGGGGGGCACTGAAGCTTTCTTT
V gene: TRBV7-8; J gene: TRBJ2-3; clone size: -; D gene: TRBD2; CDR3 protein: CASSYTSGRGDTQYF; CDR3 DNA: TGTGCCAGCAGCTATACTAGCGGGAGGGGAGATACGCAGTATTTT
V gene: TRBV11-2; J gene: TRBJ2-7; clone size: -; D gene: TRBD2; CDR3 protein: CASSPGEGKSIF; CDR3 DNA: TGTGCCAGCAGCCCCGGGGAGGGCAAGTCGATCTTC
V gene: TRBV10-3; J gene: TRBJ1-3; clone size: medium-sized; D gene: TRBD1; CDR3 protein: CANRDSSGNTIYF; CDR3 DNA: TGTGCCAATCGGGACAGCTCTGGAAACACCATATATTTT
V gene: TRBV4-2; J gene: TRBJ1-2; clone size: -; D gene: TRBD1; CDR3 protein: CASSRVLGTGANYGYTF; CDR3 DNA: TGTGCCAGCAGCCGGGTGCTGGGGACAGGGGCTAACTATGGCTACACCTTC
V gene: TRBV6-5; J gene: TRBJ2-1; clone size: -; D gene: -; CDR3 protein: CASSVRSSYNEQFF; CDR3 DNA: TGTGCCAGCTCCGTTAGGAGCTCCTACAATGAGCAGTTCTTC
V gene: TRBV19; J gene: TRBJ1-1; clone size: -; D gene: TRBD1; CDR3 protein: CASSQQGADTEAFF; CDR3 DNA: TGTGCCAGTAGCCAGCAGGGGGCGGACACTGAAGCTTTCTTT
V gene: TRBV7-6; J gene: TRBJ1-1; clone size: -; D gene: TRBD1; CDR3 protein: CASSFPEGQGACEAFF; CDR3 DNA: TGTGCCAGCAGCTTCCCCGAGGGACAGGGGGCATGTGAAGCTTTCTTT
V gene: TRBV9; J gene: TRBJ2-5; clone size: -; D gene: -; CDR3 protein: CASSVAFGTLRQETQYF; CDR3 DNA: TGTGCCAGCAGCGTAGCTTTCGGGACATTACGACAAGAGACCCAGTACTTC
V gene: TRBV2; J gene: TRBJ2-2; clone size: -; D gene: TRBD2; CDR3 protein: CASRRLAGGNTGELFF; CDR3 DNA: TGTGCCAGCAGGAGACTAGCGGGGGGGAACACCGGGGAGCTGTTTTTT
V gene: TRBV12-1; J gene: TRBJ2-1; clone size: -; D gene: -; CDR3 protein: CAGSAAGNNEQFF; CDR3 DNA: TGTGCCGGCAGTGCGGCCGGGAACAATGAGCAGTTCTTC
V gene: TRBV4-2; J gene: TRBJ2-1; clone size: -; D gene: TRBD2; CDR3 protein: CASSQGGLAGVGEQFF; CDR3 DNA: TGTGCCAGCAGCCAAGGGGGGCTAGCGGGAGTGGGGGAGCAGTTCTTC
V gene: TRBV2; J gene: TRBJ2-7; clone size: -; D gene: -; CDR3 protein: CASGVSGYEQYF; CDR3 DNA: TGTGCCAGCGGGGTTAGCGGCTACGAGCAGTACTTC
V gene: TRBV29-1; J gene: TRBJ1-3; clone size: -; D gene: -; CDR3 protein: CSVASGNTIYF; CDR3 DNA: TGCAGCGTTGCCAGTGGAAACACCATATATTTT
V gene: TRBV2; J gene: TRBJ1-5; clone size: -; D gene: TRBD1; CDR3 protein: CASKETGNQPQHF; CDR3 DNA: TGTGCCAGCAAGGAGACAGGGAATCAGCCCCAGCATTTT
V gene: TRBV7-9; J gene: TRBJ1-1; clone size: -; D gene: -; CDR3 protein: CASRPEGGSLNTEAFF; CDR3 DNA: TGTGCCAGCAGGCCTGAGGGCGGCAGTCTGAACACTGAAGCTTTCTTT